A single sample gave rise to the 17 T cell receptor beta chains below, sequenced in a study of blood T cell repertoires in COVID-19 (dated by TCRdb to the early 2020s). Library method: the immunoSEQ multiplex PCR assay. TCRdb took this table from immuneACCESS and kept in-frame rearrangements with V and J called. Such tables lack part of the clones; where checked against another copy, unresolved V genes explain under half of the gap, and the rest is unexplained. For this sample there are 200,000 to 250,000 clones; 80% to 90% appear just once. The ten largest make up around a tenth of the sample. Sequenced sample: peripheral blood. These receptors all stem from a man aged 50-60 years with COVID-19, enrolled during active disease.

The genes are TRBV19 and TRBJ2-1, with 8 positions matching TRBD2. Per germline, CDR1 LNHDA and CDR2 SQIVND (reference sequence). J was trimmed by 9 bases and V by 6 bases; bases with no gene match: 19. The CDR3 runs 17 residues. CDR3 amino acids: CASRAWGLTGGPGEQFF. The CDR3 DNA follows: TGTGCCAGTAGGGCCTGGGGGCTGACGGGGGGGCCGGGTGAGCAGTTCTTC.

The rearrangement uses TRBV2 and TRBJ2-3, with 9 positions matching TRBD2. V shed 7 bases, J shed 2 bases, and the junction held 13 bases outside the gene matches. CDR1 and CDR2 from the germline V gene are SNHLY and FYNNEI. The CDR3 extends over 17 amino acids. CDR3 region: CASTKGSLAGVTDTQYF. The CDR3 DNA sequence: TGTGCCAGCACTAAGGGGTCACTAGCGGGTGTCACAGATACGCAGTATTTT.

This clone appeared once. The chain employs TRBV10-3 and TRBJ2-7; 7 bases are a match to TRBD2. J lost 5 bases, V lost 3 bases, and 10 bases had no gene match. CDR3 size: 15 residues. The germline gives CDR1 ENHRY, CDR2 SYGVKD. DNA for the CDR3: TGTGCCATCAGTGATTTCGGGCGGGAGTCTCACGAGCAGTACTTC. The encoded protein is CAISDFGRESHEQYF.

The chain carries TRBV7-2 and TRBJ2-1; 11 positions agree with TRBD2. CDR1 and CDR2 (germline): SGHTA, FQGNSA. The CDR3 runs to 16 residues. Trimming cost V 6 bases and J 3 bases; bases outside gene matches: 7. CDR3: CASRRTSGSGYNEQFF. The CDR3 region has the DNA TGTGCCAGCAGACGCACTAGCGGGAGTGGCTACAATGAGCAGTTCTTC.

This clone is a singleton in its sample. The CDR3 nucleotides read TGTGCCAGCAGCACCTGGACGGGAGGGGAGACCCAGTACTTC. It specifies CASSTWTGGETQYF. The gene calls are TRBV7-2 and TRBJ2-5; 8 bases fit TRBD2. After removal of 5 bases from V and 5 bases from J, the junction contained 7 bases not matched to a gene. This CDR3 comprises 14 residues. The germline V gene has CDR1 SGHTA and CDR2 FQGNSA.

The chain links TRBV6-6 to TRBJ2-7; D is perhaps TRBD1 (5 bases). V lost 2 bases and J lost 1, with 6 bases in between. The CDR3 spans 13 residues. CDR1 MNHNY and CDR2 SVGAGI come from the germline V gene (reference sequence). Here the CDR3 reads CASSYDRSYEQYF. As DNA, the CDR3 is TGTGCCAGCAGTTACGACAGATCCTACGAGCAGTACTTC.

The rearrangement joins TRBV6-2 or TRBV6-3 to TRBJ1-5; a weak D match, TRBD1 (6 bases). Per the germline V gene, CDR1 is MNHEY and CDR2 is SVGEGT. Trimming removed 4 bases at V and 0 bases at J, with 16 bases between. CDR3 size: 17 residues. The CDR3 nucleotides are TGTGCCAGCAGTTTCCCGACAGGATCCATTAGCAATCAGCCCCAGCATTTT. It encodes CASSFPTGSISNQPQHF.

CDR3 region: CASSVGVGKGDNEKLFF. The CDR3 coding sequence is TGTGCCAGCAGCGTAGGGGTAGGGAAGGGAGATAATGAAAAACTGTTTTTT. The chain has TRBV9 and TRBJ1-4, with unresolved D. The germline V and J ends were trimmed by 0 bases and 4 bases, with 16 bases remaining between them. The germline V gene has CDR1 SGDLS and CDR2 YYNGEE. The CDR3 runs to 17 residues.

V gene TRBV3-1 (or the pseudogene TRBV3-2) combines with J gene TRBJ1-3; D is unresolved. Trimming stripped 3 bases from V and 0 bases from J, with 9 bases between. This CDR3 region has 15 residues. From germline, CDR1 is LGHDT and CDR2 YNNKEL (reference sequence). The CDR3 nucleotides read TGTGCCAGCAGCCAGGACTGGAGCTCTGGAAACACCATATATTTT. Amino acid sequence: CASSQDWSSGNTIYF.

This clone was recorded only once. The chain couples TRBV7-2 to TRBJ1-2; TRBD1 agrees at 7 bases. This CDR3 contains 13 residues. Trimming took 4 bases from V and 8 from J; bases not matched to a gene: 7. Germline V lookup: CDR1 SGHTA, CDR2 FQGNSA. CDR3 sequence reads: CASSWDIGGGYTF. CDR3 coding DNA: TGTGCCAGCAGCTGGGACATAGGGGGCGGCTACACCTTC.

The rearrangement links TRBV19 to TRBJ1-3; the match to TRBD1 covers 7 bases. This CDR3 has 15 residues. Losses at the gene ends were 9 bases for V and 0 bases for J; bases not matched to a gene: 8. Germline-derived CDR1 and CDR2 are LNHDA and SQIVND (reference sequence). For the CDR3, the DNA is TGTGCCAGCAGTGACAGGGCGAACTCTGGAAACACCATATATTTT. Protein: CASSDRANSGNTIYF.

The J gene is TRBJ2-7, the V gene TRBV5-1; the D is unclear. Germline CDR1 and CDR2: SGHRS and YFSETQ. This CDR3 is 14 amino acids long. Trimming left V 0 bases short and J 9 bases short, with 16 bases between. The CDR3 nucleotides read TGCGCCAGCAGCTTGGTTTCAATCATCAGAAGGCAGTACTTC. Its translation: CASSLVSIIRRQYF. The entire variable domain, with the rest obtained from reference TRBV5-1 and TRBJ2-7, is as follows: KAGVTQTPRYLIKTRGQQVTLSCSPISGHRSVSWYQQTPGQGLQFLFEYFSETQRNKGNFPGRFSGRQFSNSRSEMNVSTLELGDSALYLCASSLVSIIRRQYFGPGTRLTVT.

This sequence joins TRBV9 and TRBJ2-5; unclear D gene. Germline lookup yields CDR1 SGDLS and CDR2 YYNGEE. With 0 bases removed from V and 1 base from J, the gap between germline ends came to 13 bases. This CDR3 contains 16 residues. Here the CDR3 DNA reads TGTGCCAGCAGCGTAGCGGCGGAGCTGGGCCAAGAGACCCAGTACTTC. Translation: CASSVAAELGQETQYF.

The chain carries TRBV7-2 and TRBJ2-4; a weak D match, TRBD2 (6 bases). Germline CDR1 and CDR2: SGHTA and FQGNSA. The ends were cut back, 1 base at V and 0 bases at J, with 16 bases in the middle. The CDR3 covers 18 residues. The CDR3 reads CASSLEVPGVLAKNIQYF. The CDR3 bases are TGTGCCAGCAGCTTAGAAGTTCCGGGGGTTCTAGCCAAAAACATTCAGTACTTC.

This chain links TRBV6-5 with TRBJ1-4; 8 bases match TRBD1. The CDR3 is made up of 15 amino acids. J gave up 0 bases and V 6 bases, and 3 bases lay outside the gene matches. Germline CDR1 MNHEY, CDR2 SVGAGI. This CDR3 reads CASRDRAATNEKLFF. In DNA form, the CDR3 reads TGTGCCAGCAGGGACAGGGCCGCAACTAATGAAAAACTGTTTTTT.

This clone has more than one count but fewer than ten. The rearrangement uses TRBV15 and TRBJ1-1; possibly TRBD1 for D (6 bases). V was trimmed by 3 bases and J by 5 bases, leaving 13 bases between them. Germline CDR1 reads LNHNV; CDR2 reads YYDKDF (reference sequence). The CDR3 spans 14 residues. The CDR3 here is CATSSIRGGTEAFF. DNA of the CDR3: TGTGCCACCAGCAGTATCAGGGGTGGGACTGAAGCTTTCTTT.

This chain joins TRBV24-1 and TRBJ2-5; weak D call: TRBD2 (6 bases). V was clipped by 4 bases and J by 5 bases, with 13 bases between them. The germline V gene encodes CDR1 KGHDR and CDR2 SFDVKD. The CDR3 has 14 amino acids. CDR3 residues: CATSDTTSSETQYF. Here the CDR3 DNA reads TGTGCCACCAGTGACACCACTAGCTCGGAGACCCAGTACTTC.